This T cell receptor beta chain was captured by sequencing in a study of cytomegalovirus exposure and HLA in healthy donors. CDR1 is SGDLS, CDR2 YYNGEE, per germline. CDR3 length: 15 residues. V lost 4 bases, J lost 0 bases, and 12 bases lay in between. Study-wide findings and caveats: Compared with the approximately 680-donor mean, an Asian-associated ancestry cluster reportedly had fewer N-insertions, according to a later analysis.

Both 60 Vbeta primers and 13 Jbeta primers went into the PCR. Data came from immunoSEQ multiplex PCR; TCRdb stores just in-frame clones and leaves some out. The sample holds around 88,000 clones; under 80% are singletons and the top ten take around 7.8%. Remarks on this clone: Its antigen is currently unknown.

The source of this sequence is a man aged 50-59 years in good health and CMV-seropositive. The J gene is TRBJ2-3, the V gene TRBV9; TRBD2 might be the D (6 bases). Sequencing was performed on PBMCs. Here the CDR3 reads CASSPSGLSTDTQYF. The CDR3 DNA reads TGTGCCAGCAGCCCCAGCGGACTAAGCACAGATACGCAGTATTTT.